These T cell receptor beta chains were read from a single sample in a study of T cell changes during pregnancy in multiple sclerosis. Produced via immunoSEQ multiplex PCR; TCRdb's table is partial and in-frame only. The sample records 45,000 to 70,000 clones, about 90% being singletons. Material: peripheral blood, obtained in the third trimester of pregnancy. The receptors shown here come from a female donor in good health, enrolled as a control in a pregnancy study. CDR3s include the opening cysteine and the closing phenylalanine or tryptophan. Fields, in order: J gene, D gene, clone size, V gene, CDR3 protein, CDR3 DNA. The D gene is left open where the match is weak. Expanded clones are given a class, and other clones once, few, many or no size at all.

J gene: TRBJ2-1; D gene: NA; clone size: NA; V gene: TRBV5-6; CDR3 protein: CASSEVGDWNEQFF; CDR3 DNA: TGTGCCAGCAGCGAAGTAGGGGATTGGAATGAGCAGTTCTTC
J gene: TRBJ2-3; D gene: TRBD1; clone size: once; V gene: TRBV7-3; CDR3 protein: CASSLIGQGEDTQYF; CDR3 DNA: TGTGCCAGCAGCTTAATAGGACAGGGGGAAGATACGCAGTATTTT
J gene: TRBJ2-1; D gene: TRBD1; clone size: NA; V gene: TRBV5-1; CDR3 protein: CASSASTGTGFGNEQFF; CDR3 DNA: TGCGCCAGCAGCGCATCCACCGGGACAGGGTTTGGGAATGAGCAGTTCTTC
J gene: TRBJ2-1; D gene: NA; clone size: NA; V gene: TRBV12-5; CDR3 protein: CASAQLGNEQFF; CDR3 DNA: TGTGCTAGCGCCCAACTCGGGAATGAGCAGTTCTTC
J gene: TRBJ2-7; D gene: NA; clone size: NA; V gene: TRBV7-8; CDR3 protein: CASVNQNRAPGGDEQYF; CDR3 DNA: TGTGCCAGCGTCAATCAAAACCGGGCCCCTGGAGGAGACGAGCAGTACTTC
J gene: TRBJ2-5; D gene: TRBD1; clone size: NA; V gene: TRBV7-9; CDR3 protein: CASENPDREETQYF; CDR3 DNA: TGTGCCAGCGAGAACCCGGACAGGGAAGAGACCCAGTACTTC
J gene: TRBJ2-1; D gene: TRBD2; clone size: NA; V gene: TRBV7-9; CDR3 protein: CASSSARLAGAHEQFF; CDR3 DNA: TGTGCCAGCAGCTCCGCTAGACTAGCGGGAGCCCATGAGCAGTTCTTC
J gene: TRBJ1-1; D gene: NA; clone size: NA; V gene: TRBV2; CDR3 protein: CASKIGGAGTEAFF; CDR3 DNA: TGTGCCAGCAAGATTGGGGGCGCAGGTACTGAAGCTTTCTTT
J gene: TRBJ2-5; D gene: NA; clone size: NA; V gene: TRBV27; CDR3 protein: CASSFLQGPQETQYF; CDR3 DNA: TGTGCCAGCAGTTTTCTTCAGGGCCCCCAAGAGACCCAGTACTTC
J gene: TRBJ2-3; D gene: TRBD2; clone size: NA; V gene: TRBV6-6; CDR3 protein: CASSPILAGGPETQYF; CDR3 DNA: TGTGCCAGCAGTCCCATCTTAGCGGGAGGGCCGGAGACGCAGTATTTT
J gene: TRBJ2-7; D gene: NA; clone size: NA; V gene: TRBV19; CDR3 protein: CASSIGIVMSYEQYF; CDR3 DNA: TGTGCCAGTAGTATAGGAATAGTCATGTCCTACGAGCAGTACTTC
J gene: TRBJ1-2; D gene: NA; clone size: NA; V gene: TRBV5-6; CDR3 protein: CASSQGEVGGYTF; CDR3 DNA: TGTGCCAGCAGCCAGGGTGAGGTAGGCGGCTACACCTTC
J gene: TRBJ2-1; D gene: NA; clone size: NA; V gene: TRBV5-1; CDR3 protein: CASSFTPGDEQFF; CDR3 DNA: TGCGCCAGCAGCTTTACCCCGGGGGATGAGCAGTTCTTC
J gene: TRBJ2-2; D gene: NA; clone size: NA; V gene: TRBV6-1; CDR3 protein: CASLQGRNTGELFF; CDR3 DNA: TGTGCCAGCCTCCAGGGGCGCAACACCGGGGAGCTGTTTTTT
J gene: TRBJ2-1; D gene: TRBD2; clone size: NA; V gene: TRBV7-6; CDR3 protein: CASSFSSGGVDEQFF; CDR3 DNA: TGTGCCAGCAGCTTCTCTAGCGGGGGTGTTGATGAGCAGTTCTTC
J gene: TRBJ2-3; D gene: NA; clone size: NA; V gene: TRBV2; CDR3 protein: CASSRRESDTQYF; CDR3 DNA: TGTGCCAGCAGTCGCAGGGAATCAGATACGCAGTATTTT
J gene: TRBJ1-2; D gene: TRBD1; clone size: NA; V gene: TRBV2; CDR3 protein: CASSDRDRGEMNYGYTF; CDR3 DNA: TGTGCCAGCAGCGACCGGGACAGGGGAGAAATGAACTATGGCTACACCTTC
J gene: TRBJ1-6; D gene: NA; clone size: NA; V gene: TRBV7-8; CDR3 protein: CASSLDIRGNSPLHF; CDR3 DNA: TGTGCCAGCAGCTTAGATATAAGGGGAAACTCACCCCTCCACTTT